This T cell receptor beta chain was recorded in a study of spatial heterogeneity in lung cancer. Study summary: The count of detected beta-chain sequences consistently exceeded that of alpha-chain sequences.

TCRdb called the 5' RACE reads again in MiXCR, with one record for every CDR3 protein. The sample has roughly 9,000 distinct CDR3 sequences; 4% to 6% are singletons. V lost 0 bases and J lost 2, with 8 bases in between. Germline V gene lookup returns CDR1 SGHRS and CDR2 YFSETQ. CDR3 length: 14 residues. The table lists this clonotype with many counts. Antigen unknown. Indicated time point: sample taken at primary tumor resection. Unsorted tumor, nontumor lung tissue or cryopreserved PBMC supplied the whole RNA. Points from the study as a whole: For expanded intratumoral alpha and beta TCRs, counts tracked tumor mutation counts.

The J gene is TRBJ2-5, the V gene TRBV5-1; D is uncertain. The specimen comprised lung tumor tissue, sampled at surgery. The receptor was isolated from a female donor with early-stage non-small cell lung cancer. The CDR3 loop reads CASSLAQLQETQYF. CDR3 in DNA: TGCGCCAGCAGCTTGGCACAGCTTCAAGAGACCCAGTACTTC.